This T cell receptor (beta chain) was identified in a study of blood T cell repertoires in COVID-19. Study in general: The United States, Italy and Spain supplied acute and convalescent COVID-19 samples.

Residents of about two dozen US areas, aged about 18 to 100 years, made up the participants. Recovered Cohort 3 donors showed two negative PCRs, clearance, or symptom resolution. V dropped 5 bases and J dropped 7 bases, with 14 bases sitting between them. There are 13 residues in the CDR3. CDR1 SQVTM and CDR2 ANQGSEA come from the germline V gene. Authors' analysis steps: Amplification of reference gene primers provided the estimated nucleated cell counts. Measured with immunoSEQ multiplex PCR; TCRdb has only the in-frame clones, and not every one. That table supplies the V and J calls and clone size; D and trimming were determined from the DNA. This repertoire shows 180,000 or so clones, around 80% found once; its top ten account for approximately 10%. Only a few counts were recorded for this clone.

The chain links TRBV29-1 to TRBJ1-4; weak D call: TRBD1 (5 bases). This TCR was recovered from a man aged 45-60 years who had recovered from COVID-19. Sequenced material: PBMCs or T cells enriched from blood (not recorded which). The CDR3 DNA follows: TGCAGCGTTCGAGGTGGGGCCTCTGAAAAACTGTTTTTT. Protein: CSVRGGASEKLFF.